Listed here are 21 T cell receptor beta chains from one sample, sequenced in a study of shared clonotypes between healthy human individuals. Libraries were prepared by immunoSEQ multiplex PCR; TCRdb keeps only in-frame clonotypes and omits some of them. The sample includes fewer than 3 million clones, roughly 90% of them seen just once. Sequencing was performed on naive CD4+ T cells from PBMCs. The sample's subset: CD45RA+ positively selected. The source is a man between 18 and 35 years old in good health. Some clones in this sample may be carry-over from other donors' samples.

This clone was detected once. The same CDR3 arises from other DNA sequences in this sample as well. CDR3 sequence: CASSLVSSNQPQHF. DNA of the CDR3: TGTGCCAGCAGTTTAGTTTCCAGCAATCAGCCCCAGCATTTT. The V call is TRBV28, the J call TRBJ1-5; D gene ambiguous. The CDR3 has 14 residues. Deletions cut 2 bases from V and 1 base from J, with 6 bases between. The germline V gene has CDR1 MDHEN and CDR2 SYDVKM.

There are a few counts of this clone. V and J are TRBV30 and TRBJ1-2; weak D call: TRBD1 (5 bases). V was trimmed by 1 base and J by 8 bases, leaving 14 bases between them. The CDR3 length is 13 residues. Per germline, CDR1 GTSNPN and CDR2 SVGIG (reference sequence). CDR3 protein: CAWSDPEGRGYTF. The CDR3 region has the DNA TGTGCCTGGAGTGATCCAGAGGGGCGAGGCTACACCTTC.

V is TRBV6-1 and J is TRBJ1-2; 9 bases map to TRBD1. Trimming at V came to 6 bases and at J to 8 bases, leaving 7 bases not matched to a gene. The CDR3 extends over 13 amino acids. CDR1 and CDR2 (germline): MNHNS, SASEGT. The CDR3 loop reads CASRGTGIGGYTF. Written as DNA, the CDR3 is TGTGCCAGCAGAGGGACAGGGATCGGCGGCTACACCTTC.

CDR3 nucleotides: TGTGCCACCAGCACCGGACAGGGGAACCATTATGGCTACACCTTC. It specifies CATSTGQGNHYGYTF. J is TRBJ1-2 and V is TRBV15, with 9 bases lining up with TRBD1. This CDR3 comprises 15 residues. Looked up from germline, CDR1 is LNHNV and CDR2 is YYDKDF (reference sequence). Trimming at V came to 4 bases and at J to 5 bases, leaving 8 bases not matched to a gene.

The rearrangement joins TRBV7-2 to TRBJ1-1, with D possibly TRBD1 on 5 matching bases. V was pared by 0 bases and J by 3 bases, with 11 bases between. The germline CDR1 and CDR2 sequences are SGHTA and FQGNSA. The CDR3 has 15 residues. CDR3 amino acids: CASSLAGGLDTEAFF. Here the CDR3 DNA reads TGTGCCAGCAGCTTAGCGGGGGGGTTGGACACTGAAGCTTTCTTT.

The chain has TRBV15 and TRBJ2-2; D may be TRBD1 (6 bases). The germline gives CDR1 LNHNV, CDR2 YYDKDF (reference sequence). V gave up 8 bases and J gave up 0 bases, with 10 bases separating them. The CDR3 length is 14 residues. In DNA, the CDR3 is TGTGCCACCGGCGCAGGGGCGAACACCGGGGAGCTGTTTTTT. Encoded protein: CATGAGANTGELFF.

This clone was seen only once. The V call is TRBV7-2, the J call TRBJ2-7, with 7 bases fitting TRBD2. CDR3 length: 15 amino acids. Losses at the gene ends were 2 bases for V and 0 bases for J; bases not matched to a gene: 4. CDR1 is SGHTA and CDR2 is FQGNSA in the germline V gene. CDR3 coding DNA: TGTGCCAGCAGCTTACTAGCGGTAAGCTCCTACGAGCAGTACTTC. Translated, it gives CASSLLAVSSYEQYF.

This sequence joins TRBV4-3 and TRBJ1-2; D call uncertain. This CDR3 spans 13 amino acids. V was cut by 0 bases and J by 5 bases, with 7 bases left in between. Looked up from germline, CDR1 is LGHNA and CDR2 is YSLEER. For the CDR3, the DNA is TGCGCCAGCAGCCAAGATCCAGGTTATGGCTACACCTTC. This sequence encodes CASSQDPGYGYTF.

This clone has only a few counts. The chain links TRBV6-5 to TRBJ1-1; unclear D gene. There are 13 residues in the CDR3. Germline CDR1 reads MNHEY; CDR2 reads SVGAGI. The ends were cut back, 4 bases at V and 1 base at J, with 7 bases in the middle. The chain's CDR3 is CASSFPGNTEAFF. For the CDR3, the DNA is TGTGCCAGCAGTTTTCCAGGGAACACTGAAGCTTTCTTT.

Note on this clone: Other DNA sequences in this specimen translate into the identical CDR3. The CDR3 loop reads CASSIRDRGYEQYF. The DNA of the CDR3 is TGTGCCAGTAGTATTCGGGACAGGGGCTACGAGCAGTACTTC. The genes are TRBV19 and TRBJ2-7; 10 bases match TRBD1. Trimming took 3 bases from V and 3 from J; bases not matched to a gene: 2. Germline values: CDR1 LNHDA, CDR2 SQIVND (reference sequence). The CDR3 covers 14 residues. The full variable domain, its missing parts supplied by reference TRBV19 and TRBJ2-7, is DGGITQSPKYLFRKEGQNVTLSCEQNLNHDAMYWYRQDPGQGLRLIYYSQIVNDFQKGDIAEGYSVSREKKESFPLTVTSAQKNPTAFYLCASSIRDRGYEQYFGPGTRLTVT.

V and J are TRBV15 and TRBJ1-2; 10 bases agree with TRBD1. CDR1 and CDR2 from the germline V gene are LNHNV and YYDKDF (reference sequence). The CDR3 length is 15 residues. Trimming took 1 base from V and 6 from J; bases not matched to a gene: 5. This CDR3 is CATSRARQGADGYTF. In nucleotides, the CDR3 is TGTGCCACCAGCAGAGCCCGACAGGGGGCAGATGGCTACACCTTC. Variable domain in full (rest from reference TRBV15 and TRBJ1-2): DAMVIQNPRYQVTQFGKPVTLSCSQTLNHNVMYWYQQKSSQAPKLLFHYYDKDFNNEADTPDNFQSRRPNTSFCFLDIRSPGLGDTAMYLCATSRARQGADGYTFGSGTRLTVV.

The CDR3 nucleotides read TGTGCTAGTGGGGACTCGAACGCCTACGAGCAGTACTTC. Translation: CASGDSNAYEQYF. This chain joins TRBV12-5 and TRBJ2-7, with D possibly being TRBD2 (5 bases). V was clipped by 6 bases and J by 2 bases, with 11 bases between them. This CDR3 spans 13 amino acids. Germline CDR1 reads LGHNT; CDR2 reads FRNRAP.

In DNA, the CDR3 is TGCGCCAGCAGCCAAGAGGAGGGGAAGGGTCAGCCCCAGCATTTT. This translates into CASSQEEGKGQPQHF. This rearrangement joins TRBV4-3 to TRBJ1-5, with a possible D match to TRBD1 (5 bases). This CDR3 region has 15 residues. The germline V gene encodes CDR1 LGHNA and CDR2 YSLEER. Trimming left V 0 bases short and J 6 bases short, with 12 bases between.

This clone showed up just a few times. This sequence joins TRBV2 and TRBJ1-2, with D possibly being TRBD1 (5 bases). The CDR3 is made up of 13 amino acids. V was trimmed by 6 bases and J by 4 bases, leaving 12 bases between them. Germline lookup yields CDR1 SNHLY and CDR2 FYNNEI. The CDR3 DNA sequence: TGTGCCAGCAGCGCGGGGACGTTCTATGGCTACACCTTC. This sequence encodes CASSAGTFYGYTF.

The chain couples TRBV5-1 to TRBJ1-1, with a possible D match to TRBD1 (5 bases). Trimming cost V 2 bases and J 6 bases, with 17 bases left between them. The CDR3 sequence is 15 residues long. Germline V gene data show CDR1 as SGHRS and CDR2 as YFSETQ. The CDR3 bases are TGCGCCAGCAGCTTTATACAGGCCCTTTCTTCTGAAGCTTTCTTT. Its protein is CASSFIQALSSEAFF.

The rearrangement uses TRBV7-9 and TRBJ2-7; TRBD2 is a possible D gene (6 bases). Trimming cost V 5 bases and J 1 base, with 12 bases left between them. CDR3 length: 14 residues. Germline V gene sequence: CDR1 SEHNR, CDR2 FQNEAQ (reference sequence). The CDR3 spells CASSVGTPSYEQYF. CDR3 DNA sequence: TGTGCCAGCAGCGTGGGGACTCCTTCCTACGAGCAGTACTTC.

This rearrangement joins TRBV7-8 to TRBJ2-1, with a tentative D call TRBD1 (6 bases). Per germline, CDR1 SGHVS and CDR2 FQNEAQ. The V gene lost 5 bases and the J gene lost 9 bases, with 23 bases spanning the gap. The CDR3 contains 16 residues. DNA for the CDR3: TGTGCCAGCAGCCTTGGGGCCAAGGGAAGAGGGGGTGAGCAGTTCTTC. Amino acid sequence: CASSLGAKGRGGEQFF. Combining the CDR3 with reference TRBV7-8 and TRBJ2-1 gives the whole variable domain GAGVSQSPRYKVAKRGQDVALRCDPISGHVSLFWYQQALGQGPEFLTYFQNEAQLDKSGLPSDRFFAERPEGSVSTLKIQRTQQEDSAVYLCASSLGAKGRGGEQFFGPGTRLTVL.

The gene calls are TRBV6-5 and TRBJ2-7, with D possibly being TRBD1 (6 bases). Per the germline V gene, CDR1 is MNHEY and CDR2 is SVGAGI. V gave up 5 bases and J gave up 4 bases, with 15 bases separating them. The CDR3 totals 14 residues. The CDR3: CASSIVQGKYEQYF. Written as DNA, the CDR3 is TGTGCCAGCAGTATTGTCCAGGGGAAATACGAGCAGTACTTC.

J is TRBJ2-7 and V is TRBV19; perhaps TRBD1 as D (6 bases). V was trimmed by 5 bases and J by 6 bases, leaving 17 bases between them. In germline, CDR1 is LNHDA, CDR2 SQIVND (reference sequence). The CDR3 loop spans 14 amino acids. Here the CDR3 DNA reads TGTGCCAGTAGTGCCAGGGGACCTACAACCGAGCAGTACTTC. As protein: CASSARGPTTEQYF.

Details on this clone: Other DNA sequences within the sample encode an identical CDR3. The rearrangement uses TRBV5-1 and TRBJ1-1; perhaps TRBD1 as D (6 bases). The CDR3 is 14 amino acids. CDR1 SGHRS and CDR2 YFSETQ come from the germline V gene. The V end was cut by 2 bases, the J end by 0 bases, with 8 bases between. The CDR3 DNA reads TGCGCCAGCAGCTTAGACAGGTTGAACACTGAAGCTTTCTTT. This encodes CASSLDRLNTEAFF.

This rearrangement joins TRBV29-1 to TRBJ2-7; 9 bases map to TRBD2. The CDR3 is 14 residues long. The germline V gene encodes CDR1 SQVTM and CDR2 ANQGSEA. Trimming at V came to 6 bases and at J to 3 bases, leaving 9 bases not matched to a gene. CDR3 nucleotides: TGCAGCGTATACACGGGACTAGCTTTCTACGAGCAGTACTTC. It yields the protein CSVYTGLAFYEQYF.